The subject of this entry is one T cell receptor beta chain. V was shortened by 0 bases and J by 1 base, with 6 bases between the two germline ends. Germline CDR1 is MNHEY and CDR2 is SVGAGI. The CDR3 has 14 residues. The data were obtained in a study of shared T cell receptors in the human thymus. Some clones are missing from TCRdb's copy, which holds only in-frame ones; the method was immunoSEQ multiplex PCR. The sample includes 630,000 or so clones, about 90% of them seen just once. These data were likewise used in another study, on human thymus T cells. That work contributes: Thymic as well as blood repertoires seemed to favor certain V and J genes unevenly.

The V gene is TRBV6-5, the J gene TRBJ2-5, with no clear D. Material for sequencing was thymocytes. The TCR was taken from a boy under three years old with a congenital heart defect. The CDR3 DNA follows: TGTGCCAGCAGTTACTCGAGCCGCCAAGAGACCCAGTACTTC. Protein sequence: CASSYSSRQETQYF.